This T cell receptor (beta chain) was identified during a study of response to subunit inactivated influenza vaccine. Study results and limitations: Authors suggested each seasonal flu vaccination may recruit only limited numbers of new T cells.

The V and J ends lost 5 bases and 2 bases respectively, with 16 bases between them. The CDR3 has 15 residues. Germline V lookup: CDR1 DFQATT, CDR2 SNEGSKA (reference sequence). This clonotype was observed a handful of times. Antigen: not known. MiXCR, applied by TCRdb to the RT-PCR reads, yields one record per CDR3 protein. This table holds some 500,000 distinct CDR3 sequences, approximately 15% found once. The source of this sequence is a man in his fifties or sixties who received an inactivated influenza vaccine. This material consisted of CD4+ T cells sorted from PBMCs, taken less than 30 months after vaccination. V is TRBV20-1 and J is TRBJ1-5, with D possibly matching TRBD1 (5 bases). CDR3 protein: CSAGHPLGGNQPQHF. The CDR3 DNA reads as TGCAGTGCTGGACATCCGCTGGGCGGCAATCAGCCCCAGCATTTT.